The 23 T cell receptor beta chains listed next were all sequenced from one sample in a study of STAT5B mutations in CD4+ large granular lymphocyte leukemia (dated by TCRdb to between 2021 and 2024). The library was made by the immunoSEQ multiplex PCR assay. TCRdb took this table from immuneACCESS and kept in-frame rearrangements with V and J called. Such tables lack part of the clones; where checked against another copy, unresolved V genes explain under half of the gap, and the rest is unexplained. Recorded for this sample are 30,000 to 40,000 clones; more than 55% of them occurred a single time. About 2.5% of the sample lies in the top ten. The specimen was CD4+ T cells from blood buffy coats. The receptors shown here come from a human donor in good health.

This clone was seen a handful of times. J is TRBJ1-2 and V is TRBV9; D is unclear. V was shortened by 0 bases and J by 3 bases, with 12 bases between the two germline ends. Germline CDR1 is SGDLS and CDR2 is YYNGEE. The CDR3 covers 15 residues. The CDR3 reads CASSVDGQNYYGYTF. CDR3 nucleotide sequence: TGTGCCAGCAGCGTAGACGGGCAGAATTACTATGGCTACACCTTC. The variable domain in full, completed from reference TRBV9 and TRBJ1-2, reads DSGVTQTPKHLITATGQRVTLRCSPRSGDLSVYWYQQSLDQGLQFLIQYYNGEERAKGNILERFSAQQFPDLHSELNLSSLELGDSALYFCASSVDGQNYYGYTFGSGTRLTVV.

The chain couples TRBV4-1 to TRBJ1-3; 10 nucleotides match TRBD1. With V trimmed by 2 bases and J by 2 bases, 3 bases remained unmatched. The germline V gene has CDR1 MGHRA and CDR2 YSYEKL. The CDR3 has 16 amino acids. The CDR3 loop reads CASSQSDRGTGNTIYF. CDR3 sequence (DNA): TGCGCCAGCAGCCAATCGGACAGGGGGACTGGAAACACCATATATTTT.

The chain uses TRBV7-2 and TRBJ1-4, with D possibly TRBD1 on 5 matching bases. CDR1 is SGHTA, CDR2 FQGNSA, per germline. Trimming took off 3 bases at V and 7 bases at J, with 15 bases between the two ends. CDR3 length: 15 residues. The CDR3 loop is CASSFSGTSFEKLFF. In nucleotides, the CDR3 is TGTGCCAGCAGCTTTTCCGGGACGAGTTTTGAAAAACTGTTTTTT.

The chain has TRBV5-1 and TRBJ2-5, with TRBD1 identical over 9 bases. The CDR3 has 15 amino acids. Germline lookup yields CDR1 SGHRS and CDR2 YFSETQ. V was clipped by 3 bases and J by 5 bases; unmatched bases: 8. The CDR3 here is CASSSGTGSTETQYF. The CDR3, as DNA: TGCGCCAGCAGCTCCGGGACAGGGTCAACGGAGACCCAGTACTTC. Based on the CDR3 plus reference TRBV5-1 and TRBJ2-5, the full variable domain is KAGVTQTPRYLIKTRGQQVTLSCSPISGHRSVSWYQQTPGQGLQFLFEYFSETQRNKGNFPGRFSGRQFSNSRSEMNVSTLELGDSALYLCASSSGTGSTETQYFGPGTRLLVL.

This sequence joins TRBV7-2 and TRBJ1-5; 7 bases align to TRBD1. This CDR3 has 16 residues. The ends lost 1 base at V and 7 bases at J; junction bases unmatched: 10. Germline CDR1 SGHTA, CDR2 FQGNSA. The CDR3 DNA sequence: TGTGCCAGCAGCTTAGTGTGGGGACAGACTGGGCAGCCCCAGCATTTT. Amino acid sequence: CASSLVWGQTGQPQHF.

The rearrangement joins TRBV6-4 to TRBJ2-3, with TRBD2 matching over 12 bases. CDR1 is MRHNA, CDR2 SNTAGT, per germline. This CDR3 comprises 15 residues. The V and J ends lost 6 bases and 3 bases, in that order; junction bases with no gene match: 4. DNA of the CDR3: TGTGCCAGCAGATTGACTAGCGGGGGTACAGATACGCAGTATTTT. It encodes CASRLTSGGTDTQYF.

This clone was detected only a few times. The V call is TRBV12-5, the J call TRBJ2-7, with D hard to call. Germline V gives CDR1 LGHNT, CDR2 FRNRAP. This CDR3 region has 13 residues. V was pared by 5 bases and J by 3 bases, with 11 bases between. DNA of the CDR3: TGTGCTAGTGGTCCCCCACAAGACTACGAGCAGTACTTC. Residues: CASGPPQDYEQYF.

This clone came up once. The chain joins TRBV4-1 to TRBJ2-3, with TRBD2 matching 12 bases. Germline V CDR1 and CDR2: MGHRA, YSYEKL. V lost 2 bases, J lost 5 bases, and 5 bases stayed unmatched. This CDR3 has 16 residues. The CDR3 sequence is CASSQYASGGVDTQYF. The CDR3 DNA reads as TGCGCCAGCAGCCAATATGCTAGCGGGGGGGTAGATACGCAGTATTTT.

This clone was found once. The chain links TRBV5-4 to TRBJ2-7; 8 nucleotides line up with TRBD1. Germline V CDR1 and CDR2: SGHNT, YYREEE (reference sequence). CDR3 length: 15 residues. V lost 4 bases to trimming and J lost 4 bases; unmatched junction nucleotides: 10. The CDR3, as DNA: TGTGCCAGCAGCATGCGACAGGGGCTCGCATACGAGCAGTACTTC. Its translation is CASSMRQGLAYEQYF.

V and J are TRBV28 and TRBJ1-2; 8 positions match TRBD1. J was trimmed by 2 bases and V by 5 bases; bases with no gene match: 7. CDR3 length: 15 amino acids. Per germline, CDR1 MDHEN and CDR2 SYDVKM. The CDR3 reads CASSQMTGDNYGYTF. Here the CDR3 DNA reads TGTGCCAGCAGTCAAATGACAGGGGACAACTATGGCTACACCTTC.

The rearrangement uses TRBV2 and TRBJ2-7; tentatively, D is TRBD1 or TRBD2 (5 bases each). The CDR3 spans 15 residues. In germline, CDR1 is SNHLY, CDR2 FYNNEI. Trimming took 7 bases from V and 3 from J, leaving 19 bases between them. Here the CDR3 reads CASTPSGTSGYEQYF. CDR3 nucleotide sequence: TGTGCCAGCACTCCCTCCGGGACGTCGGGCTACGAGCAGTACTTC.

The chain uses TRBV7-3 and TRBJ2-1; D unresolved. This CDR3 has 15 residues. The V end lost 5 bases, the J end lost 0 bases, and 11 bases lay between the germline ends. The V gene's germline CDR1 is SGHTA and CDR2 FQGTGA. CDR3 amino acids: CASSVRKSSYNEQFF. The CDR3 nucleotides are TGTGCCAGCAGCGTACGTAAGAGCTCCTACAATGAGCAGTTCTTC.

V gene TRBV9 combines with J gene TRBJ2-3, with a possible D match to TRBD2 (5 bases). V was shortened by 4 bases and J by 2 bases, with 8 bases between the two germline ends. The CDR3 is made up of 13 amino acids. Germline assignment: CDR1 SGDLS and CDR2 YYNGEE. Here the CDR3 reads CASSSSFTDTQYF. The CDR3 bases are TGTGCCAGCAGCTCTAGCTTCACAGATACGCAGTATTTT.

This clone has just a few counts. CDR3 amino acids: CASSTGTGVNTEAFF. The DNA for the CDR3 is TGTGCCAGCTCCACCGGCACAGGGGTGAACACTGAAGCTTTCTTT. The chain links TRBV18 to TRBJ1-1; 7 bases line up with TRBD1. The germline V gene encodes CDR1 KGHSH and CDR2 LQKENI. This CDR3 is built from 15 residues. After removal of 6 bases from V and 0 bases from J, the junction contained 7 bases not matched to a gene.

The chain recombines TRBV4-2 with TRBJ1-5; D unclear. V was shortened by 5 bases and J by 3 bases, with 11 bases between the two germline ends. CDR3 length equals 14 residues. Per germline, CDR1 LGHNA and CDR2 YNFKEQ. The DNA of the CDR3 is TGTGCCAGCAGCGAGGTCGGCAACAATCAGCCCCAGCATTTT. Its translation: CASSEVGNNQPQHF.

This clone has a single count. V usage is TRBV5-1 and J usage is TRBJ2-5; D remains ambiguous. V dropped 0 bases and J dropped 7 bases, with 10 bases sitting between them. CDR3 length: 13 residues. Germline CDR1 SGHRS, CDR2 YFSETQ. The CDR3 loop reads CASSLDSMGTQYF. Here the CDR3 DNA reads TGCGCCAGCAGCTTGGATAGCATGGGGACCCAGTACTTC.

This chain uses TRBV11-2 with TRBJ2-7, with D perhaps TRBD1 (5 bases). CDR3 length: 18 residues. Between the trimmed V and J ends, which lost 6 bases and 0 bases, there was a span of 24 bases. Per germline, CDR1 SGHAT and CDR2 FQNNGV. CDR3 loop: CASSQQETHFSFSYEQYF. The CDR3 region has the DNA TGTGCCAGCAGTCAACAGGAAACTCATTTTTCGTTCTCCTACGAGCAGTACTTC.

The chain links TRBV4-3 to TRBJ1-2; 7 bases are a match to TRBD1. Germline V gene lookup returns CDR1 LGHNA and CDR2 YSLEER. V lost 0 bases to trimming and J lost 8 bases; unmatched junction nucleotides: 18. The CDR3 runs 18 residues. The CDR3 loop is CASSQDWRDRARNGGYTF. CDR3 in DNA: TGCGCCAGCAGCCAAGATTGGAGAGACAGGGCTCGAAATGGCGGCTACACCTTC.

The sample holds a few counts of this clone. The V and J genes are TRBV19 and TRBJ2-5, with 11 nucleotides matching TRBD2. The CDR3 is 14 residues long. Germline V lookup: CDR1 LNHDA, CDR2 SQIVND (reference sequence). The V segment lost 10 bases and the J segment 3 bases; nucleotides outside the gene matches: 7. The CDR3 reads CATCALAGEETQYF. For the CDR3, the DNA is TGTGCCACATGCGCACTAGCGGGGGAAGAGACCCAGTACTTC.

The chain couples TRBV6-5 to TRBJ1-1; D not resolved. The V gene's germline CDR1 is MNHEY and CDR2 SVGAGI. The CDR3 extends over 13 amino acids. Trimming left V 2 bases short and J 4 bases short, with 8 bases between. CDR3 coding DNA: TGTGCCAGCAGTTACGTTGCGGGCACTGAAGCTTTCTTT. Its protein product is CASSYVAGTEAFF.

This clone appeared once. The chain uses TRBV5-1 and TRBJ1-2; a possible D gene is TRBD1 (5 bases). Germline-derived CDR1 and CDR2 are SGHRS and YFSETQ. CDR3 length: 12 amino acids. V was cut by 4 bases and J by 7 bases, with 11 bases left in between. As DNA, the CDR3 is TGCGCCAGCAGCCCCCAGGGTTTTGGCTACACCTTC. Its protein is CASSPQGFGYTF. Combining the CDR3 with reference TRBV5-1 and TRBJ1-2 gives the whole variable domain KAGVTQTPRYLIKTRGQQVTLSCSPISGHRSVSWYQQTPGQGLQFLFEYFSETQRNKGNFPGRFSGRQFSNSRSEMNVSTLELGDSALYLCASSPQGFGYTFGSGTRLTVV.

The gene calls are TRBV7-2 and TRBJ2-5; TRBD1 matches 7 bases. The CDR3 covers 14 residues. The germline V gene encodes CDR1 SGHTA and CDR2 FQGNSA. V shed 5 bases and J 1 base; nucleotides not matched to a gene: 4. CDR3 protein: CASSPGTAQETQYF. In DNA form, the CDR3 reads TGTGCCAGCAGCCCAGGGACAGCCCAAGAGACCCAGTACTTC.

CDR3 bases: TGCGCCAGCAGCTGGGGACAGACAATGAACACTGAAGCTTTCTTT. Translation: CASSWGQTMNTEAFF. The chain carries TRBV5-1 and TRBJ1-1; 7 bases map to TRBD1. Germline V gene lookup returns CDR1 SGHRS and CDR2 YFSETQ. The CDR3 contains 15 residues. Trimming cost V 3 bases and J 0 bases; bases outside gene matches: 5.